The 6 T cell receptor beta chains reported below all come from one sample, sequenced in a study of cytomegalovirus exposure and HLA in healthy donors (dated 2017 in TCRdb). The library was prepared using the immunoSEQ multiplex PCR assay. For the multiplex PCR, a mixture combining 60 forward primers for TCR Vbeta segments and 13 reverse primers for TCR Jbeta segments was used. TCRdb mirrors the immuneACCESS table, restricted to in-frame sequences. Some clones are absent from its copies; in checked studies, under half trace to an unresolved V gene, and the reason for the others is unknown. The sample yields roughly 180,000 clones; 75% to 85% were counted once. The ten largest clonotypes hold approximately 1.4% of the sample. The source material was PBMCs. The receptors were sampled from a girl aged 5 to 17 in good health and CMV-seropositive.

The DNA for the CDR3 is TGTGCCAGCAGTGCCGGGACTAGCGGGGGGGAAGAGACCCAGTACTTC. It specifies CASSAGTSGGEETQYF. The chain uses TRBV6-4 and TRBJ2-5; 16 positions match TRBD2. The V segment lost 4 bases and the J segment 3 bases; nucleotides outside the gene matches: 2. The germline V gene encodes CDR1 MRHNA and CDR2 SNTAGT. The CDR3 runs to 16 residues.

The chain uses TRBV9 and TRBJ2-7; 11 bases match TRBD2. The CDR3 is 16 amino acids. The junction had 11 bases not matched to a gene; V was cut back by 3 bases and J by 6 bases. Germline V gene sequence: CDR1 SGDLS, CDR2 YYNGEE. CDR3 amino acids: CASSECLTSGGCEQYF. CDR3 nucleotide sequence: TGTGCCAGCAGCGAATGTCTAACTAGCGGGGGCTGCGAGCAGTACTTC.

The rearrangement joins TRBV19 to TRBJ1-5; unclear D gene. V gave up 2 bases and J gave up 8 bases, with 10 bases separating them. The CDR3 runs to 13 residues. Per the germline V gene, CDR1 is LNHDA and CDR2 is SQIVND (reference sequence). The CDR3 coding sequence is TGTGCCAGTAGTATAAGCGTCGTGAAGCCCCAGCATTTT. Its protein is CASSISVVKPQHF. Supplemented by reference TRBV19 and TRBJ1-5, the full variable domain reads DGGITQSPKYLFRKEGQNVTLSCEQNLNHDAMYWYRQDPGQGLRLIYYSQIVNDFQKGDIAEGYSVSREKKESFPLTVTSAQKNPTAFYLCASSISVVKPQHFGDGTRLSIL.

This clone was detected only once. The rearrangement links TRBV7-8 to TRBJ1-4, with D perhaps TRBD1 (6 bases). Trimming took 5 bases from V and 5 from J, leaving 15 bases between them. CDR3 size: 15 residues. Germline-derived CDR1 and CDR2 are SGHVS and FQNEAQ. The CDR3 DNA follows: TGTGCCAGCAGCACCTACAGGGACCTAAATGAAAAACTGTTTTTT. Translation gives CASSTYRDLNEKLFF.

The V and J genes are TRBV5-4 and TRBJ2-3; 8 nucleotides agree with TRBD2. V lost 4 bases, J lost 2 bases, and 6 bases stayed unmatched. The CDR3 is made up of 15 amino acids. CDR1 SGHNT and CDR2 YYREEE come from the germline V gene (reference sequence). CDR3 residues: CASSAGLASTDTQYF. DNA for the CDR3: TGTGCCAGCAGCGCCGGACTAGCCTCCACAGATACGCAGTATTTT.

The chain recombines TRBV4-3 with TRBJ1-1, with D uncertain. V lost 0 bases, J lost 0 bases, and 14 bases lay in between. The CDR3 covers 17 residues. Germline CDR1 LGHNA, CDR2 YSLEER. The CDR3 sequence is CASSQDGRDTLNTEAFF. The CDR3 DNA sequence: TGCGCCAGCAGCCAAGATGGAAGAGACACCCTGAACACTGAAGCTTTCTTT.